These T cell receptor beta chains were read from a single sample in a study of T cell changes during pregnancy in multiple sclerosis. Repertoires were generated with immunoSEQ multiplex PCR, while TCRdb's copy carries only in-frame clones and drops some. The sample has about 75,000 clones, roughly 90% seen once. The sequenced sample was peripheral blood, obtained in the first trimester of pregnancy. These receptors originate from a female donor in good health, enrolled as a control in a pregnancy study. Each CDR3 is given with its conserved first and last residue. A D gene is named only where the DNA matches it firmly. Size tells how often a clone was seen (once, few, many) or the class of an expanded clone, and some rows leave it out.

cdr3_nt	cdr3_aa	d_call	v_call	clone_size	j_call
TGTGCCAGCAGCTTAACCCCGGGAGACTATGGCTACACCTTC	CASSLTPGDYGYTF	-	TRBV7-9	-	TRBJ1-2
TGTGCCATCAAAGCGGGAGAGGTCCCCGTTACGCAGTATTTT	CAIKAGEVPVTQYF	TRBD2	TRBV2	-	TRBJ2-3
TGTGCCAGCAGTCCCTCGCGGGGGGGTAGGACTGAAGCTTTCTTT	CASSPSRGGRTEAFF	-	TRBV28	-	TRBJ1-1
TGTGCCAGTAGTTCTCCCCGGGACAGGAAACAAGAGACCCAGTACTTC	CASSSPRDRKQETQYF	TRBD1	TRBV19	-	TRBJ2-5
TGCGCCAGCAGCATTGGTGTTGGACAGGGAGAAAAACTGTTTTTT	CASSIGVGQGEKLFF	TRBD1	TRBV5-1	-	TRBJ1-4
TGTGCCTGGAGCCGACTAGCGGGAGGCACAGATACGCAGTATTTT	CAWSRLAGGTDTQYF	TRBD2	TRBV30	-	TRBJ2-3
TGTGCCAGCAGTATTCACCCCGGGAGCAGACAATACAATGAGCAGTTCTTC	CASSIHPGSRQYNEQFF	-	TRBV28	-	TRBJ2-1
TGTGCCAGCAGCGAGTATGGCTACACCTTC	CASSEYGYTF	-	TRBV7-9	-	TRBJ1-2
TGTGCCAGCACCGAAGTCCCGGGGAGGGATACGCAGTATTTT	CASTEVPGRDTQYF	-	TRBV6-5	-	TRBJ2-3
TGTGCCAGCGCCGAGGGCAAGAACACTGAAGCTTTCTTT	CASAEGKNTEAFF	-	TRBV6-5	-	TRBJ1-1
TGTGCCAGCAGCTTTCACGGGAACACTGAAGCTTTCTTT	CASSFHGNTEAFF	-	TRBV5-5	-	TRBJ1-1
TGCGCCAGCAGGTCTAGGACTAGCGGGAGTTACGAGCAGTACTTC	CASRSRTSGSYEQYF	TRBD2	TRBV5-1	-	TRBJ2-7
TGTGCCAGCAGCTTAGTCGGGTACACTGAAGCTTTCTTT	CASSLVGYTEAFF	-	TRBV11-3	-	TRBJ1-1
TGCGCCAGCAGCTTGCGGGCTAGCGGGAGGGGAGTGGGGTCCTACAATGAGCAGTTCTTC	CASSLRASGRGVGSYNEQFF	TRBD2	TRBV5-1	-	TRBJ2-1
TGTGCCAGCAGTGCACAGGGACGGAGGGAAGCTTTCTTT	CASSAQGRREAFF	-	TRBV6-1	-	TRBJ1-1
TGTGCCAGCAGTTTACAGTCAGGGGTTTCGAACTATGGCTACACCTTC	CASSLQSGVSNYGYTF	-	TRBV27	-	TRBJ1-2
TGTGCCAGCAGTTTATCACAGGGAGAACAGCCCCAGCATTTT	CASSLSQGEQPQHF	-	TRBV28	-	TRBJ1-5
TGTGCCAGCAGCTTAAGTCTCTTAGCGGGGAGGAGGGCAGATACGCAGTATTTT	CASSLSLLAGRRADTQYF	TRBD2	TRBV7-2	-	TRBJ2-3
TGTGCCAGCAGCTTACTCGTGGGGGGGAACTCAGATACGCAGTATTTT	CASSLLVGGNSDTQYF	TRBD2	TRBV7-8	-	TRBJ2-3
TGTGCCAGCTCACCAAAAACAGGAGCCCCCAACGAGCAGTACTTC	CASSPKTGAPNEQYF	-	TRBV18	-	TRBJ2-7
TGTGCCAGCAAAATCGAGCAGGGGAGGGCCAACGTCCTGACTTTC	CASKIEQGRANVLTF	-	TRBV2	once	TRBJ2-6
TGTGCCAGTAGTATGGCAGGGGATATCTACGAGCAGTACTTC	CASSMAGDIYEQYF	-	TRBV19	-	TRBJ2-7
TGTGCCAGCTCACCAAGGGAGTACTCCTACGAGCAGTACTTC	CASSPREYSYEQYF	-	TRBV18	-	TRBJ2-7
TGTGCCAGCTCGCCGGGACAGGCAGTCTACGAGCAGTACTTC	CASSPGQAVYEQYF	TRBD1	TRBV18	-	TRBJ2-7
TGCGCCAGCAGGACAGGGCAGACCAACTACGAGCAGTACTTC	CASRTGQTNYEQYF	TRBD1	TRBV10-2	-	TRBJ2-7
TGTGCCAGCAACCCAACTAGCGCTGGGGGTACGCAGTATTTT	CASNPTSAGGTQYF	TRBD2	TRBV9	-	TRBJ2-3
TGTGCCAGCAGCTTCGGCGGGCCTCAAGAGACCCAGTACTTC	CASSFGGPQETQYF	-	TRBV7-2	-	TRBJ2-5
TGTGCCAGCAGTCCGGTCGCGGTTTGGGGCTACACCTTC	CASSPVAVWGYTF	-	TRBV5-6	-	TRBJ1-2
TGTGCCAGCAGCCTCCCGGGGGGTTATGGCTACACCTTC	CASSLPGGYGYTF	-	TRBV5-6	-	TRBJ1-2
TGTGCCAGCAGCCAGGGTGCGAATAATTCACCCCTCCACTTT	CASSQGANNSPLHF	-	TRBV6-6	-	TRBJ1-6
TGTGCCAGCAGTTACTCGCCCAGCGGGAGACTCTACGAGCAGTACTTC	CASSYSPSGRLYEQYF	TRBD2	TRBV6-5	-	TRBJ2-7
TGTGCCAGCAGTCCGGGGACTAGCGGGAGTCTCGACGAGCAGTACTTC	CASSPGTSGSLDEQYF	TRBD2	TRBV28	-	TRBJ2-7
TGTGCCAGCTCACCACCCTGGACAGAAAGTACTGAAGCTTTCTTT	CASSPPWTESTEAFF	-	TRBV18	-	TRBJ1-1
TGCGCCAGCAGCCAAGTGGGGCTCATCACAGATACGCAGTATTTT	CASSQVGLITDTQYF	-	TRBV4-1	-	TRBJ2-3
TGCGCCAGCAGACCGACCGGGACAGGGGACGGCTACGAGCAGTACTTC	CASRPTGTGDGYEQYF	TRBD1	TRBV10-2	-	TRBJ2-7
TGCGCCAGCAGCACCCACGGGACTAGCGGGAGGGCCCCCGCGCGGGAGCAGTTCTTC	CASSTHGTSGRAPAREQFF	TRBD2	TRBV4-1	once	TRBJ2-1
TGTGCCAGCAGTGTTGAGGCAGGGGTGCATCAGCCCCAGCATTTT	CASSVEAGVHQPQHF	-	TRBV2	-	TRBJ1-5
TGTGCCAGCGAAGGCTCCCGGGTCTTCTATGGCTACACCTTC	CASEGSRVFYGYTF	-	TRBV6-1	-	TRBJ1-2
TGTGCCAGCAGTGAGAGTCTTTCTGAGCTGTTTTTT	CASSESLSELFF	-	TRBV2	-	TRBJ2-2
TGTGCCAGCAGCTTGGAGGTGGGGGTATATAGCGGGACGACAGATACGCAGTATTTT	CASSLEVGVYSGTTDTQYF	TRBD2	TRBV5-6	-	TRBJ2-3
TGTGCCAGCAGTGTCTTCGGGACAGAGAATGAAGCTTTCTTT	CASSVFGTENEAFF	TRBD1	TRBV27	-	TRBJ1-1
TGCGCCAGCAGCTTGGATGGCAGATTAAACTATGGCTACACCTTC	CASSLDGRLNYGYTF	-	TRBV5-1	-	TRBJ1-2
TGTGCCAGCAGTTTATCGAGACAGGTCGATGAGCAGTTCTTC	CASSLSRQVDEQFF	-	TRBV27	-	TRBJ2-1
TGTGCCAGCAGCCCCGGACTAGCGGGGGCCCCTAGCACAGATACGCAGTATTTT	CASSPGLAGAPSTDTQYF	TRBD2	TRBV7-9	-	TRBJ2-3
TGTGCCACGCGCAGGGGGAGGTTCACAGATACGCAGTATTTT	CATRRGRFTDTQYF	-	TRBV10-3	once	TRBJ2-3